These 26 T cell receptor beta chains were all obtained from the same sample, sequenced in a study of early T cells in non-severe SARS-CoV-2 infection. One entry per CDR3 protein results from TCRdb running MiXCR on the 5' RACE reads. In the table there are roughly 26,000 distinct CDR3 sequences, 5.1% of which are singletons. Sequenced material: whole blood. These receptor sequences come from an adult who was a healthcare worker with PCR-confirmed SARS-CoV-2 infection or an uninfected control (not recorded which).

This clonotype was found many times. The rearrangement links TRBV3-1 to TRBJ1-5; the match to TRBD1 covers 8 bases. Germline assignment: CDR1 LGHDT and CDR2 YNNKEL (reference sequence). The junction had 3 bases not matched to a gene; V was cut back by 4 bases and J by 7 bases. CDR3 length equals 13 residues. The CDR3 sequence: CASSPGQGQPQHF. The CDR3 DNA reads as TGTGCCAGCAGCCCCGGACAGGGCCAGCCCCAGCATTTT.

This clonotype was found many times. This rearrangement joins TRBV7-2 to TRBJ2-3; TRBD1 matches at 8 bases. V shed 3 bases and J 1 base; nucleotides not matched to a gene: 3. The CDR3 length is 15 residues. The germline CDR1 and CDR2 sequences are SGHTA and FQGNSA. The CDR3 region is CASSLGQDRTDTQYF. The CDR3 nucleotides are TGTGCCAGCAGCTTGGGACAGGATCGCACAGATACGCAGTATTTT. The full variable domain, its missing parts supplied by reference TRBV7-2 and TRBJ2-3, is GAGVSQSPSNKVTEKGKDVELRCDPISGHTALYWYRQSLGQGLEFLIYFQGNSAPDKSGLPSDRFSAERTGGSVSTLTIQRTQQEDSAVYLCASSLGQDRTDTQYFGPGTRLTVL.

The genes are TRBV6-2 or TRBV6-3 and TRBJ1-2, with D uncertain. Per germline, CDR1 MNHEY and CDR2 SVGEGT. This CDR3 is 14 amino acids long. The ends were cut back, 3 bases at V and 4 bases at J, with 12 bases in the middle. CDR3 amino acids: CASSYPGDPYGYTF. The CDR3 bases are TGTGCCAGCAGTTATCCTGGGGATCCCTATGGCTACACCTTC.

This clonotype was seen more than once but under ten times. The rearrangement uses TRBV7-3 and TRBJ2-2; 8 nucleotides line up with TRBD1. Germline V gives CDR1 SGHTA, CDR2 FQGTGA. The CDR3 loop spans 17 amino acids. The junction had 5 bases not matched to a gene; V was cut back by 1 base and J by 1 base. For the CDR3, the DNA is TGTGCCAGCAGCTTAAACCCGGGACAGGTGAACACCGGGGAGCTGTTTTTT. This sequence encodes CASSLNPGQVNTGELFF.

This clonotype was counted ten times or more. The chain has TRBV6-2 or TRBV6-3 and TRBJ2-7; the match to TRBD1 covers 8 bases. CDR1 is MNHEY and CDR2 is SVGEGT in the germline V gene. The CDR3 extends over 14 amino acids. The V segment lost 6 bases and the J segment 3 bases; nucleotides outside the gene matches: 7. The CDR3 coding sequence is TGTGCCAGCAGCCCGGACAGGGTCCTCTACGAGCAGTACTTC. This encodes CASSPDRVLYEQYF.

V usage is TRBV4-2 and J usage is TRBJ2-3; 8 nucleotides match TRBD1. The CDR3 extends over 16 amino acids. Trimming at V came to 2 bases and at J to 3 bases, leaving 7 bases not matched to a gene. The germline gives CDR1 LGHNA, CDR2 YNFKEQ. Here the CDR3 DNA reads TGTGCCAGCAGCCAACTAGACAGGGGAAGGACAGATACGCAGTATTTT. Protein product: CASSQLDRGRTDTQYF.

This clonotype ranks as medium-sized. This sequence joins TRBV12-3 or TRBV12-4 and TRBJ1-1; D is undetermined. V dropped 2 bases and J dropped 5 bases, with 9 bases sitting between them. CDR3 length equals 13 residues. The CDR3 sequence is CASSLLLRTEAFF. The CDR3 DNA reads as TGTGCCAGCAGTTTATTATTACGGACTGAAGCTTTCTTT.

This clonotype was observed many times. This chain connects TRBV12-5 to TRBJ1-2; the match to TRBD1 covers 10 bases. V gave up 3 bases and J gave up 4 bases; unmatched junction bases: 2. The CDR3 runs 14 residues. Germline CDR1 reads LGHNT; CDR2 reads FRNRAP. The CDR3 region is CASGLRTGGYGYTF. CDR3 DNA sequence: TGTGCTAGTGGTTTACGGACAGGGGGCTATGGCTACACCTTC.

This clonotype has at least ten counts. The chain employs TRBV29-1 and TRBJ2-5; 7 bases agree with TRBD2. The V gene's germline CDR1 is SQVTM and CDR2 ANQGSEA. The J segment lost 7 bases and the V segment lost 3 bases, leaving 2 bases of the junction unmatched. There are 11 residues in the CDR3. CDR3 residues: CSVDPGGTQYF. The CDR3 DNA reads as TGCAGCGTTGACCCGGGGGGGACCCAGTACTTC.

This clonotype has more than one count but fewer than ten. The chain links TRBV12-3 or TRBV12-4 to TRBJ2-5; either TRBD1 or TRBD2 may fit D (5 bases each). CDR3 length: 14 amino acids. V was cut by 6 bases and J by 2 bases, with 13 bases left in between. The chain's CDR3 is CASRDRGGQETQYF. The CDR3 nucleotides read TGTGCCAGCAGGGACCGGGGCGGACAAGAGACCCAGTACTTC.

This clonotype was counted only a few times. V and J are TRBV7-9 and TRBJ1-2; 9 bases line up with TRBD1. The CDR3 is made up of 15 amino acids. Losses at the gene ends were 4 bases for V and 6 bases for J; bases not matched to a gene: 9. Looked up from germline, CDR1 is SEHNR and CDR2 is FQNEAQ (reference sequence). CDR3 protein: CASSSSDRGGHGYTF. CDR3 DNA: TGTGCCAGCAGCTCTTCGGACAGGGGAGGGCATGGCTACACCTTC.

This clonotype was seen a handful of times. The chain has TRBV6-6 and TRBJ1-6, with TRBD1 matching 8 bases. The CDR3 consists of 19 residues. The germline CDR1 and CDR2 sequences are MNHNY and SVGAGI (reference sequence). With 2 bases clipped from V and 4 bases from J, the junction kept 13 bases outside the gene matches. Here the CDR3 DNA reads TGTGCCAGCAGTTACGCAGGACAGGGTAACCAGATGTATAATTCACCCCTCCACTTT. This gives the protein CASSYAGQGNQMYNSPLHF.

This clonotype showed up many times. The chain has TRBV2 and TRBJ1-4; D remains ambiguous. The V gene lost 5 bases and the J gene lost 3 bases, with 13 bases spanning the gap. This CDR3 has 15 amino acids. Germline V CDR1 and CDR2: SNHLY, FYNNEI. The CDR3 DNA reads TGTGCCAGCAGTTTCGAGTGGGGATCTAATGAAAAACTGTTTTTT. Translated, it gives CASSFEWGSNEKLFF.

This clonotype showed up many times. The chain is built from TRBV4-3 and TRBJ1-5; D might be TRBD1 (5 bases). CDR3 size: 15 residues. V shed 0 bases and J shed 7 bases, with 13 bases lying between them. The germline V gene encodes CDR1 LGHNA and CDR2 YSLEER. CDR3 DNA: TGCGCCAGCAGCCAAGATTATGGGACGGGCCAGCCCCAGCATTTT. Its protein is CASSQDYGTGQPQHF.

This chain joins TRBV12-5 and TRBJ1-6, with a possible D match to TRBD1 (6 bases). The V end lost 4 bases, the J end lost 8 bases, and 12 bases lay between the germline ends. Germline CDR1 LGHNT, CDR2 FRNRAP. The CDR3 has 14 amino acids. The CDR3 region has the DNA TGTGCTAGTGGTTCCCCGAGGGGGGATTCACCCCTCCACTTT. Amino acid sequence: CASGSPRGDSPLHF. Looking up the rest from reference TRBV12-5 and TRBJ1-6 gives the full variable domain: DARVTQTPRHKVTEMGQEVTMRCQPILGHNTVFWYRQTMMQGLELLAYFRNRAPLDDSGMPKDRFSAEMPDATLATLKIQPSEPRDSAVYFCASGSPRGDSPLHFGNGTRLTVT.

This clonotype was observed at least ten times. The chain recombines TRBV12-3 or TRBV12-4 with TRBJ2-7; perhaps D is TRBD1 or TRBD2 (6 bases each). The CDR3 runs to 15 residues. V dropped 0 bases and J dropped 5 bases, with 14 bases sitting between them. CDR3 sequence reads: CASSLAGRGAHEQYF. The CDR3 bases are TGTGCCAGCAGTTTAGCGGGAAGGGGGGCCCACGAGCAGTACTTC.

This clonotype showed up many times. The chain couples TRBV7-2 to TRBJ2-3; tentatively, D is TRBD2 (5 bases). CDR3 length: 13 amino acids. V was clipped by 1 base and J by 3 bases, with 5 bases between them. Germline V CDR1 and CDR2: SGHTA, FQGNSA. Written as DNA, the CDR3 is TGTGCCAGCAGCTTAGGAGGGACAGATACGCAGTATTTT. Translating gives CASSLGGTDTQYF.

This clonotype was recorded many times. The gene calls are TRBV10-3 and TRBJ1-2; D uncertain. CDR1 is ENHRY, CDR2 SYGVKD, per germline. The CDR3 runs to 13 residues. Trimming stripped 7 bases from V and 3 bases from J, with 12 bases between. CDR3 nucleotides: TGTGCCATCACGGGCAGATTGGACTATGGCTACACCTTC. Its translation is CAITGRLDYGYTF.

The chain recombines TRBV20-1 with TRBJ1-2; 7 nucleotides match TRBD1. The V and J ends lost 6 bases and 1 base, in that order; junction bases with no gene match: 5. Germline V gene sequence: CDR1 DFQATT, CDR2 SNEGSKA (reference sequence). This CDR3 has 13 amino acids. CDR3 residues: CSAGDSYNYGYTF. The CDR3 region has the DNA TGCAGTGCAGGGGACAGTTATAACTATGGCTACACCTTC.

This clonotype was seen more than once but under ten times. The chain couples TRBV4-1 to TRBJ2-4; 7 bases are shared with TRBD1. Germline assignment: CDR1 MGHRA and CDR2 YSYEKL. The CDR3 has 15 residues. After removal of 5 bases from V and 0 bases from J, the junction contained 4 bases not matched to a gene. The CDR3 here is CASSFGTVAKNIQYF. CDR3 coding DNA: TGCGCCAGCAGCTTCGGGACAGTAGCCAAAAACATTCAGTACTTC.

CDR3 protein: CASSLGTGQGGTQYF. For the CDR3, the DNA is TGTGCCAGCAGCTTGGGGACGGGACAGGGTGGTACGCAGTATTTT. This chain uses TRBV5-4 with TRBJ2-3; TRBD1 agrees at 9 bases. This CDR3 has 15 amino acids. Germline lookup yields CDR1 SGHNT and CDR2 YYREEE (reference sequence). Trimming cost V 0 bases and J 8 bases; bases outside gene matches: 7.

Ten or more counts support this clonotype. The chain has TRBV4-2 and TRBJ2-4; tentatively, D is TRBD1 (5 bases). The CDR3 is 12 residues long. V shed 1 base and J shed 7 bases, with 5 bases lying between them. CDR1 is LGHNA and CDR2 is YNFKEQ in the germline V gene. The chain's CDR3 is CASSQAGNIQYF. CDR3 DNA sequence: TGTGCCAGCAGCCAAGCAGGGAACATTCAGTACTTC.

In the case of this clonotype: One base away lies a much larger clone, so this may be a sequencing read error. This rearrangement joins TRBV5-6 to TRBJ2-1, with a tentative D call TRBD1 (6 bases). Per the germline V gene, CDR1 is SGHDT and CDR2 is YYEEEE. The CDR3 consists of 16 residues. The CDR3 DNA reads as TGTGCCACCAGCTTCCTTACAGGGAGCTCCTACAATGAGCAGTTCTTC. Amino acids: CATSFLTGSSYNEQFF.

This clonotype was recorded at least ten times. The rearrangement uses TRBV11-2 and TRBJ2-4, with a tentative D call TRBD2 (6 bases). The CDR3 extends over 14 amino acids. V was cut by 7 bases and J by 1 base, with 11 bases left in between. Germline values: CDR1 SGHAT, CDR2 FQNNGV. In nucleotides, the CDR3 is TGTGCCAGCACCCCGGGAGTCGCCAAAAACATTCAGTACTTC. Amino acid sequence: CASTPGVAKNIQYF.

Ten or more counts support this clonotype. The gene calls are TRBV19 and TRBJ1-5; D not certain. The ends were cut back, 3 bases at V and 9 bases at J, with 9 bases in the middle. The CDR3 sequence is 12 residues long. The germline V gene has CDR1 LNHDA and CDR2 SQIVND (reference sequence). In nucleotides, the CDR3 is TGTGCCAGTAGTATGAGGCGGGCGCCCCAGCATTTT. Translation gives CASSMRRAPQHF.

This clonotype was counted only a few times. The chain links TRBV6-5 to TRBJ1-3, with D perhaps TRBD1 (5 bases). Germline V CDR1 and CDR2: MNHEY, SVGAGI. The CDR3 is 14 residues long. V was clipped by 6 bases and J by 4 bases, with 13 bases between them. CDR3 residues: CASSRRGGGNTIYF. The CDR3 DNA reads as TGTGCCAGCAGCCGGAGGGGTGGCGGAAACACCATATATTTT.